The 28 T cell receptor beta chains below were found in one sample sequenced in a study of identical twins. Each CDR3 protein is one row after TCRdb ran MiXCR on the 5' RACE reads. The sample has fewer than 250,000 distinct CDR3 sequences, around 7.6% seen once; the top ten hold more than 5%. The same sample was also studied in work on yellow fever vaccine responses in identical twins.

Sequencing input: CD8+ T cells sorted from blood. Receptors were obtained from a woman aged 18 to 35 in good health.

This clonotype was seen a few times. V gene TRBV7-9 combines with J gene TRBJ2-1, with D perhaps TRBD2 (6 bases). This CDR3 has 15 amino acids. From germline, CDR1 is SEHNR and CDR2 FQNEAQ (reference sequence). V was trimmed by 7 bases and J by 10 bases, leaving 23 bases between them. CDR3 sequence (DNA): TGTGCCAGCACCCACCGGGACTCTCTCATCATCGAGCAGTTCTTC. It encodes CASTHRDSLIIEQFF. The variable domain in full, with the rest retrieved from reference TRBV7-9 and TRBJ2-1, is DTGVSQNPRHKITKRGQNVTFRCDPISEHNRLYWYRQTLGQGPEFLTYFQNEAQLEKSRLLSDRFSAERPKGSFSTLEIQRTEQGDSAMYLCASTHRDSLIIEQFFGPGTRLTVL.

The sample holds many counts of this clonotype. The chain combines TRBV15 with TRBJ2-3; a weak D match, TRBD2 (5 bases). The CDR3 consists of 16 residues. In germline, CDR1 is LNHNV, CDR2 YYDKDF (reference sequence). Trimming removed 0 bases at V and 6 bases at J, with 16 bases between. CDR3 in DNA: TGTGCCACCAGCAGAGATGGGCGGGCCCCCGGGGATACGCAGTATTTT. It specifies CATSRDGRAPGDTQYF.

This clonotype was picked up a small number of times. CDR3 sequence: CASSLKGGDYQLYEQYF. The DNA for the CDR3 is TGCGCCAGCAGCCTTAAGGGTGGAGACTACCAACTCTACGAGCAGTACTTC. The genes are TRBV4-1 and TRBJ2-7, with D possibly TRBD2 on 5 matching bases. The CDR3 length is 17 residues. V shed 4 bases and J shed 3 bases, with 22 bases lying between them. Germline lookup yields CDR1 MGHRA and CDR2 YSYEKL.

This clonotype has at least ten counts. The CDR3 nucleotides read TGTGCCAGCAGTCCTGGACATGGGAGCTCTCTCTCTGGAAACACCATATATTTT. Protein: CASSPGHGSSLSGNTIYF. The rearrangement joins TRBV27 to TRBJ1-3, with D possibly TRBD1 on 5 matching bases. Germline-derived CDR1 and CDR2 are MNHEY and SMNVEV (reference sequence). V was cut by 5 bases and J by 0 bases, with 20 bases left in between. This CDR3 region has 18 residues.

This clonotype was counted only a few times. The CDR3 bases are TGTGCCAGCAGCCAAGACTCGGGAGGAGGCAATCAGCCCCAGCATTTT. Its translation: CASSQDSGGGNQPQHF. The gene calls are TRBV3-1 and TRBJ1-5, with unresolved D. The CDR3 runs 16 residues. V was pared by 0 bases and J by 2 bases, with 11 bases between. Germline CDR1 is LGHDT and CDR2 is YNNKEL (reference sequence).

This clonotype was observed at least ten times. V is TRBV4-1 and J is TRBJ2-1; 7 bases match TRBD2. Germline CDR1 and CDR2: MGHRA and YSYEKL. J was trimmed by 5 bases and V by 4 bases; bases with no gene match: 14. CDR3 length: 17 amino acids. Here the CDR3 DNA reads TGCGCCAGCAGCCCCTATCTAAAGCGGGACGGCCACAATGAGCAGTTCTTC. Encoded protein: CASSPYLKRDGHNEQFF.

There are many counts of this clonotype. V gene TRBV11-1 combines with J gene TRBJ2-1; 12 bases fit TRBD2. V shed 5 bases and J 3 bases; nucleotides not matched to a gene: 5. The CDR3 is 16 amino acids. The germline CDR1 and CDR2 sequences are SGHAT and FQDESV (reference sequence). The chain's CDR3 is CASSLRTSGVYNEQFF. The CDR3 nucleotides are TGTGCCAGCAGCCTTAGGACTAGCGGGGTCTACAATGAGCAGTTCTTC.

V gene TRBV10-3 combines with J gene TRBJ2-2; D not certain. The germline V gene has CDR1 ENHRY and CDR2 SYGVKD. Trimming pared 6 bases from V and 3 bases from J, leaving 11 bases between. The CDR3 totals 14 residues. The CDR3 loop is CAISPGRYTGELFF. The CDR3, as DNA: TGTGCCATCAGCCCCGGGCGCTACACCGGGGAGCTGTTTTTT.

J is TRBJ2-4 and V is TRBV27; no definite D call. Germline loops: CDR1 MNHEY, CDR2 SMNVEV (reference sequence). V lost 2 bases and J 4 bases, leaving 6 bases between the germline ends. CDR3 length: 13 amino acids. The CDR3, as DNA: TGTGCCAGCAGTTTAAGTCAGAAAAACATTCAGTACTTC. It yields the protein CASSLSQKNIQYF.

This sequence joins TRBV29-1 and TRBJ2-7; D is perhaps TRBD1 or TRBD2 (6 bases each). The CDR3 spans 15 residues. Trimming removed 4 bases from V and 5 bases from J, with 21 bases in between. From germline, CDR1 is SQVTM and CDR2 ANQGSEA. CDR3 nucleotide sequence: TGCAGCGTTGTCTCATGGGAACAGGGAGGTAACGAGCAGTACTTC. It is translated as CSVVSWEQGGNEQYF.

This rearrangement joins TRBV2 to TRBJ2-7; TRBD1 matches at 11 bases. The CDR3 contains 15 residues. V lost 5 bases and J lost 2; bases outside the gene matches: 5. Per the germline V gene, CDR1 is SNHLY and CDR2 is FYNNEI. This chain's CDR3 is CASSPGQGATYEQYV. The CDR3 coding sequence is TGTGCCAGCAGTCCAGGACAGGGGGCGACCTACGAGCAGTACGTC.

This clonotype has ten or more counts. The chain is built from TRBV12-3 or TRBV12-4 and TRBJ1-1; no clear D gene. The CDR3 extends over 10 amino acids. V was shortened by 6 bases and J by 7 bases, with 6 bases between the two germline ends. The CDR3 here is CASSKGEAFF. The CDR3 nucleotides are TGTGCCAGCAGCAAGGGTGAAGCTTTCTTT.

There are a few counts of this clonotype. The chain carries TRBV9 and TRBJ2-1; 10 nucleotides agree with TRBD2. This CDR3 has 15 residues. The germline CDR1 and CDR2 sequences are SGDLS and YYNGEE. The V segment lost 4 bases and the J segment 4 bases; nucleotides outside the gene matches: 5. CDR3 in amino acids: CASSNVAGGYNEQFF. For the CDR3, the DNA is TGTGCCAGCAGCAACGTAGCGGGAGGTTACAATGAGCAGTTCTTC.

The chain has TRBV5-5 and TRBJ2-5; 8 bases are a match to TRBD2. The germline gives CDR1 SGHKS, CDR2 YYEKEE (reference sequence). The CDR3 covers 15 residues. V lost 0 bases and J lost 4; bases outside the gene matches: 5. The CDR3 nucleotides read TGTGCCAGCAGCTTGGGACTAGCGAAACTAGAGACCCAGTACTTC. Translation: CASSLGLAKLETQYF.

The V call is TRBV21-1, the J call TRBJ2-7. TRBV21-1 is noted as a pseudogene. The CDR3 is 12 residues long. The CDR3 spells CASCSSGYEQYV. The CDR3 DNA reads TGTGCCAGCTGTTCCTCGGGCTACGAGCAGTACGTC.

This clonotype turned up a few times. V usage is TRBV20-1 and J usage is TRBJ2-1; D is ambiguous. V was clipped by 2 bases and J by 6 bases, with 8 bases between them. Germline CDR1 DFQATT, CDR2 SNEGSKA (reference sequence). This CDR3 spans 12 amino acids. For the CDR3, the DNA is TGCAGTGCTAGATTGCCTAGCAATGAGCAGTTCTTC. This sequence encodes CSARLPSNEQFF.

The genes are TRBV15 and TRBJ2-7, with D possibly being TRBD1 (6 bases). V was trimmed by 0 bases and J by 4 bases, leaving 10 bases between them. Germline lookup yields CDR1 LNHNV and CDR2 YYDKDF (reference sequence). The CDR3 loop spans 14 amino acids. Here the CDR3 reads CATSRDRTEYEQYV. CDR3 coding DNA: TGTGCCACCAGCAGAGATCGGACAGAATACGAGCAGTACGTC.

In its sample, this clonotype was seen many times. The V call is TRBV4-1, the J call TRBJ2-7, with 7 bases aligning to TRBD1. The CDR3 contains 16 residues. V dropped 4 bases and J dropped 1; count of bases not matched to a gene: 10. Germline V gene lookup returns CDR1 MGHRA and CDR2 YSYEKL. The DNA of the CDR3 is TGCGCCAGCAGCCCTGGCGAGGGGGCTCGGTCCTACGAGCAGTACTTC. Its protein is CASSPGEGARSYEQYF.

In its sample, this clonotype was seen a few times. CDR3 DNA: TGTGCCAGCAGCTTAGACCCGCGGGGGACGCAGGGGGGCACAGATACGCAGTATTTT. This translates into CASSLDPRGTQGGTDTQYF. The chain couples TRBV7-7 to TRBJ2-3; D may be TRBD1 or TRBD2 (7 bases each). The V and J ends lost 1 base and 1 base respectively, with 21 bases between them. This CDR3 region has 19 residues. Looked up from germline, CDR1 is SSHAT and CDR2 is FNYEAQ (reference sequence).

At least ten counts were recorded for this clonotype. This chain uses TRBV5-6 with TRBJ1-1; D is ambiguous. CDR3 length: 14 residues. From germline, CDR1 is SGHDT and CDR2 YYEEEE. Trimming shortened V by 1 base and J by 0 bases, and 7 bases separated the two germline ends. The CDR3 nucleotides read TGTGCCAGCAGCTTGAACCTCATGAACACTGAAGCTTTCTTT. It is translated as CASSLNLMNTEAFF.

V usage is TRBV6-5 and J usage is TRBJ2-3; D not resolved. Germline values: CDR1 MNHEY, CDR2 SVGAGI. V was cut by 2 bases and J by 2 bases, with 8 bases left in between. CDR3 length: 14 amino acids. CDR3 in amino acids: CASSYGLHTDTQYF. The CDR3 nucleotides read TGTGCCAGCAGTTACGGCCTACACACAGATACGCAGTATTTT.

The V call is TRBV6-1, the J call TRBJ2-5; D unclear. In germline, CDR1 is MNHNS, CDR2 SASEGT. The ends were cut back, 10 bases at V and 5 bases at J, with 26 bases in the middle. The CDR3 runs 16 residues. DNA for the CDR3: TGTGCCACCGGAATCGAACGGTTGGGCCTCCGGGAGACCCAGTACTTC. This translates into CATGIERLGLRETQYF.

This clonotype came up a few times. V gene TRBV11-2 combines with J gene TRBJ1-1, with 8 bases that match TRBD1. V lost 3 bases, J lost 7 bases, and 7 bases stayed unmatched. The germline V gene encodes CDR1 SGHAT and CDR2 FQNNGV. The CDR3 sequence is 14 residues long. The CDR3 sequence: CASSFMAGGDEAFF. The CDR3 coding sequence is TGTGCCAGCAGCTTCATGGCAGGGGGCGATGAAGCTTTCTTT.

The chain joins TRBV6-1 to TRBJ2-2; TRBD1 agrees at 7 bases. The CDR3 sequence is 14 residues long. CDR1 is MNHNS, CDR2 SASEGT, per germline. Unmatched junction bases numbered 5, after V lost 10 bases and J lost 0 bases. The DNA of the CDR3 is TGTGCCACCCTGGACAGGACGAACACCGGGGAGCTGTTTTTT. It translates to CATLDRTNTGELFF.

The V and J genes are TRBV10-1 and TRBJ1-1; no firm D call. The CDR3 sequence is 15 residues long. In germline, CDR1 is WNHNN, CDR2 SYGVQD (reference sequence). Trimming cost V 3 bases and J 1 base, with 12 bases left between them. The CDR3: CASSDGQYTNTEAFF. CDR3 DNA sequence: TGCGCCAGCAGTGATGGGCAGTATACGAACACTGAAGCTTTCTTT.

This clonotype was counted between two and nine times. The rearrangement uses TRBV11-2 and TRBJ2-5; D may be TRBD1 or TRBD2 (5 bases each). V lost 4 bases to trimming and J lost 5 bases, with 14 bases between them. The CDR3 contains 14 residues. Germline lookup yields CDR1 SGHAT and CDR2 FQNNGV. The DNA of the CDR3 is TGTGCCAGCAGCTCCCCCGTAGGGGACGAGACCCAGTACTTC. As protein: CASSSPVGDETQYF.

The chain carries TRBV11-3 and TRBJ2-5, with TRBD2 as a possible D gene (6 bases). The CDR3 has 16 amino acids. Germline V CDR1 and CDR2: SGHNT, YENEEA. The V end was cut by 1 base, the J end by 0 bases, with 12 bases between. The CDR3 loop reads CASSLVGSGYQETQYF. The CDR3 bases are TGTGCCAGCAGCTTAGTGGGGAGCGGGTACCAAGAGACCCAGTACTTC.

In this sample, this clonotype turned up a few times. The rearrangement uses TRBV29-1 and TRBJ2-1; D unclear. The CDR3 extends over 15 amino acids. The V and J ends lost 1 base and 8 bases respectively, with 18 bases between them. Germline-derived CDR1 and CDR2 are SQVTM and ANQGSEA. The CDR3, as DNA: TGCAGCGTTGAAGGACGCAAACTCTATGGGCATGAGCAGTTCTTC. This translates into CSVEGRKLYGHEQFF.